The rows below give T cell receptor beta chains drawn from one sample of a study of a mutant IDH1 vaccine in newly diagnosed glioma. These receptors have no known antigen. Repertoires were generated with immunoSEQ multiplex PCR, while TCRdb's copy carries only in-frame clones and drops some. The profile covers tens of thousands of clones, with roughly 80% appearing a single time and 6% to 7.5% taken by the ten largest. The sequences come from PBMCs, collected from a glioma patient whose treatment included an IDH1 peptide vaccine. These receptors were taken from a woman aged 18-29 years with glioma. The CDR3 runs from the conserved cysteine through the conserved F or W. A D gene is named only where the DNA matches it firmly. Some rows have no size entry. The others give once, few or many, or a class for an expanded clone.

D gene	clone size	V gene	J gene	CDR3 DNA	CDR3 protein
.	.	TRBV19	TRBJ2-2	TGTGCCAGTAGTCATGAACGCGTGGTAGGGGACACCGGGGAGCTGTTTTTT	CASSHERVVGDTGELFF
.	.	TRBV28	TRBJ2-6	TGTGCCAGCAGGTCCCAAGGGGCCAACGTCCTGACTTTC	CASRSQGANVLTF
.	.	TRBV27	TRBJ2-7	TGTGCCAGCAGTTACACGGGGTCCTACGAGCAGTACTTC	CASSYTGSYEQYF
.	.	TRBV7-2	TRBJ1-5	TGTGCCAGCAGCGAGGGCGGGGCCAGTCAGCCCCAGCATTTT	CASSEGGASQPQHF
.	.	TRBV11-2	TRBJ2-1	TGTGCCAGCACAATTCCGAGCAATGAGCAGTTCTTC	CASTIPSNEQFF
.	.	TRBV5-5	TRBJ1-5	TGTGCCAGCAGCTTGGTCGACTGGAAGAAGGGGAAGAATCAGCCCCAGCATTTT	CASSLVDWKKGKNQPQHF
TRBD2	.	TRBV2	TRBJ2-4	TGTGCCAGCAGTGAATGGGAGCGGGGGGGCCTGTACTTC	CASSEWERGGLYF
.	.	TRBV7-9	TRBJ1-5	TGTGCCAGCAGCTCACAGGGTAGTATGCCCCAGCATTTT	CASSSQGSMPQHF
TRBD1	.	TRBV10-3	TRBJ1-2	TGTGCCATCAGTGACCCGGGACAGATCTATGGCTACACCTTC	CAISDPGQIYGYTF
TRBD2	few	TRBV7-8	TRBJ2-1	TGTGCCAGCAGCTTCGATCTAGCGGGATATGAGCAGTTCTTC	CASSFDLAGYEQFF
TRBD2	.	TRBV14	TRBJ2-4	TGTGCCAGCAGCCAAGCTAGCGGGGGAGCCAAAAACATTCAGTACTTC	CASSQASGGAKNIQYF
TRBD2	.	TRBV30	TRBJ2-3	TGTGCCTGGAGCCTCGGTGCTAGCGGGGGAAGGGATACGCAGTATTTT	CAWSLGASGGRDTQYF
TRBD1	.	TRBV18	TRBJ1-4	TGTGCCAGCTCACCCCCGGGACAGGTTAATGAAAAACTGTTTTTT	CASSPPGQVNEKLFF
.	.	TRBV29-1	TRBJ1-2	TGCAGCGTTTATACAACCCGACTAGAGGCTTATGGCTACACCTTC	CSVYTTRLEAYGYTF
.	.	TRBV20-1	TRBJ2-1	TGCAGTGCAATCCAGGGTAGAGGGCAGTTCTTC	CSAIQGRGQFF
TRBD1	.	TRBV27	TRBJ2-7	TGTGCCAGCAGTCGGGATTGGGGCAGGGGGCGGGAGCAGTACTTC	CASSRDWGRGREQYF
.	.	TRBV19	TRBJ1-1	TGTGCCAGTAGTATCGGCCGGAAAGAAGCTTTCTTT	CASSIGRKEAFF
TRBD2	.	TRBV5-1	TRBJ2-5	TGCGCCAGCAGCTTTCAAAGCGGGGGTTTAGAAGAGACCCAGTACTTC	CASSFQSGGLEETQYF
TRBD1	.	TRBV4-2	TRBJ2-5	TGTGCCAGCAGCCAAGTCTTGGGACAGGGGGCTTCTGGTGGGCAGGAGACCCAGTACTTC	CASSQVLGQGASGGQETQYF
TRBD1	.	TRBV10-3	TRBJ1-5	TGTGCCATCAGCGGGCAGGGGGGGACGCCCCAGCATTTT	CAISGQGGTPQHF
TRBD2	.	TRBV4-1	TRBJ2-1	TGCGCCAGCACACACAAGCGGGATTTCTACAATGAGCAGTTCTTC	CASTHKRDFYNEQFF
.	.	TRBV13	TRBJ1-4	TGTGCCAGCAGCCCGCGGGGGGAGGAAAAACTGTTTTTT	CASSPRGEEKLFF
.	.	TRBV4-2	TRBJ2-7	TGTGCCAGCAGCCAAGAGGAGGGGGGCGTCGGGGACTACGAGCAGTACTTC	CASSQEEGGVGDYEQYF
TRBD1	.	TRBV27	TRBJ1-6	TGTGCCAGCGGACCCGATCCTCCGCCAGGGGGCTATTCACCCCTCCACTTT	CASGPDPPPGGYSPLHF
.	.	TRBV7-9	TRBJ1-5	TGTGCCAGCAGCTCGATCGGGTCACATCAGCCCCAGCATTTT	CASSSIGSHQPQHF
.	few	TRBV7-2	TRBJ2-1	TGTGCCAGCAGCTTAGCGCTGGGCGGGAACAATGAGCAGTTCTTC	CASSLALGGNNEQFF
TRBD1	once	TRBV7-2	TRBJ2-3	TGTGCCAGCAGTGGACAGGGAAGAGATACGCAGTATTTT	CASSGQGRDTQYF
.	few	TRBV18	TRBJ2-2	TGTGCCAGCTCACTCCCCCTGGCCTCAGGGACCGGGGAGCTGTTTTTT	CASSLPLASGTGELFF
.	.	TRBV19	TRBJ2-3	TGTGCCAGTAGTATATTTGGGCACGACCCGTCCGCTGTGCTCTTT	CASSIFGHDPSAVLF
.	.	TRBV11-3	TRBJ2-7	TGTGCCAGCAGCCTAGGACAGCCTATTTACTACGAGCAGTACTTC	CASSLGQPIYYEQYF
TRBD2	.	TRBV19	TRBJ2-7	TGTGCCAGTAAACCACTAGCGGGGGCCTACGAGCAGTACTTC	CASKPLAGAYEQYF
.	.	TRBV18	TRBJ1-1	TGTGCCAGCTCAGAGGGGGTTGAAGCTTTCTTT	CASSEGVEAFF
.	.	TRBV25-1	TRBJ1-2	TGTGCCAGCAGTGAATACCCCGACTATGGCTACACCTTC	CASSEYPDYGYTF
.	.	TRBV12-5	TRBJ1-2	TGTGCTAGTGGTTTGGTACCCGGGCAGCTGAAATTC	CASGLVPGQLKF
TRBD1	medium-sized	TRBV9	TRBJ1-2	TGTGCCAGCAGCCCAACAGATTGGGACAGGGGGAACGGCTACACCTTC	CASSPTDWDRGNGYTF
TRBD1	.	TRBV18	TRBJ2-1	TGTGCCAGCTCACCTAAGGACAGGGGGCGGACTGAGCAGTTCTTC	CASSPKDRGRTEQFF
TRBD2	once	TRBV27	TRBJ2-2	TGTGCCAGCAGTTTAGCTAGCGGCACCCTGTTTACCGGGGAGCTGTTTTTT	CASSLASGTLFTGELFF
.	.	TRBV11-3	TRBJ1-4	TGTGCCAGCAGCACAAGAGCTGGCAGTAATGAAAAACTGTTTTTT	CASSTRAGSNEKLFF
.	few	TRBV2	TRBJ1-1	TGTGCCAGCAGTGAGGACGGTAACACTGAAGCTTTCTTT	CASSEDGNTEAFF
.	.	TRBV19	TRBJ1-2	TGTGCCAGTAGCTCCTATTATGGCTACACCTTC	CASSSYYGYTF
.	once	TRBV7-2	TRBJ2-6	TGTGCCAGCAGCGCTAGAGGGACTGTTTCTGGGGCCAACGTCCTGACTTTC	CASSARGTVSGANVLTF